This is a list of T cell receptor beta chains from one sample in a study of blood T cell repertoires in COVID-19. Data came from immunoSEQ multiplex PCR; TCRdb stores just in-frame clones and leaves some out. Of approximately 150,000 clones in the sample, 80% to 90% were seen once. Source material: peripheral blood. Every receptor here comes from a man aged 18 to 30 with COVID-19, enrolled during active disease. CDR3s leave out the opening cysteine and the closing phenylalanine or tryptophan. The order of the fields is CDR3 protein, D gene, V gene, J gene. A D gene is named only where the DNA matches it firmly.

CDR3aa: ASSFGADIYGYT; d_gene: NA; v_gene: TRBV5-1; j_gene: TRBJ1-2
CDR3aa: AWNRDRGYGYT; d_gene: TRBD1; v_gene: TRBV30; j_gene: TRBJ1-2
CDR3aa: ASSFLQGPEQF; d_gene: NA; v_gene: TRBV7-8; j_gene: TRBJ2-1
CDR3aa: ASSLSGNTEAF; d_gene: NA; v_gene: TRBV12-3/TRBV12-4; j_gene: TRBJ1-1
CDR3aa: ASKPDRGRNQPQH; d_gene: TRBD1; v_gene: TRBV27; j_gene: TRBJ1-5
CDR3aa: ASSRYAGTSGSLDTQY; d_gene: TRBD2; v_gene: TRBV4-3; j_gene: TRBJ2-3
CDR3aa: ASSPRDRGPTSPLH; d_gene: TRBD1; v_gene: TRBV4-3; j_gene: TRBJ1-6
CDR3aa: ASREYRGTTEAF; d_gene: TRBD1; v_gene: TRBV27; j_gene: TRBJ1-1
CDR3aa: ASSPSPGIYEQY; d_gene: NA; v_gene: TRBV7-2; j_gene: TRBJ2-7
CDR3aa: ASSFGTSGHNEQF; d_gene: TRBD2; v_gene: TRBV28; j_gene: TRBJ2-1
CDR3aa: ASSLGDRKTTNEKLF; d_gene: TRBD1; v_gene: TRBV28; j_gene: TRBJ1-4
CDR3aa: ATSPPRGSANSYEQY; d_gene: TRBD1; v_gene: TRBV15; j_gene: TRBJ2-7
CDR3aa: AISESAGGPYNEQF; d_gene: TRBD2; v_gene: TRBV10-3; j_gene: TRBJ2-1